These 24 T cell receptor beta chains came from one sample sequenced in a study of blood T cell repertoires in COVID-19. Clones were sequenced by immunoSEQ multiplex PCR, and TCRdb holds only the in-frame ones, with some missing. The data show around 250,000 clones, nearly 90% seen once. The material sequenced was peripheral blood. All receptors derive from a woman aged 55-70 years with COVID-19, enrolled during active disease.

This CDR3 is CASQPRGEQYF. CDR3 coding DNA: TGTGCCAGCCAACCCAGGGGCGAGCAGTACTTC. This sequence joins TRBV2 and TRBJ2-7; TRBD1 might be the D (6 bases). The V end was cut by 8 bases, the J end by 6 bases, with 11 bases between. Germline V gene sequence: CDR1 SNHLY, CDR2 FYNNEI. The CDR3 runs to 11 residues.

The genes are TRBV6-1 and TRBJ2-5, with 8 bases aligning to TRBD1. V lost 2 bases and J lost 5; bases outside the gene matches: 4. Germline V gene data show CDR1 as MNHNS and CDR2 as SASEGT. The CDR3 loop spans 14 amino acids. CDR3 sequence reads: CASSELQGVETQYF. CDR3 DNA: TGTGCCAGCAGTGAACTACAGGGGGTGGAGACCCAGTACTTC.

This chain uses TRBV5-1 with TRBJ1-6; 8 nucleotides match TRBD1. After removal of 2 bases from V and 7 bases from J, the junction contained 14 bases not matched to a gene. CDR3 length: 18 residues. Germline assignment: CDR1 SGHRS and CDR2 YFSETQ. CDR3 amino acids: CASSFGQTGQAINSPLHF. As DNA, the CDR3 is TGCGCCAGCAGCTTCGGGCAAACGGGACAGGCTATCAATTCACCCCTCCACTTT.

This rearrangement joins TRBV19 to TRBJ1-5; possibly TRBD1 for D (5 bases). Germline CDR1 LNHDA, CDR2 SQIVND (reference sequence). V gave up 7 bases and J gave up 5 bases, with 9 bases separating them. This CDR3 has 12 residues. The CDR3 reads CASKEGDQPQHF. CDR3 bases: TGTGCCAGTAAGGAAGGGGATCAGCCCCAGCATTTT.

The V call is TRBV19, the J call TRBJ1-6, with 8 positions matching TRBD1. V lost 2 bases and J lost 10; bases outside the gene matches: 7. The CDR3 spans 15 residues. CDR1 and CDR2 from the germline V gene are LNHDA and SQIVND (reference sequence). The CDR3 nucleotides read TGTGCCAGTAGTATAATAGGACAGGGAGGATCACCCCTCCACTTT. It specifies CASSIIGQGGSPLHF.

This clone was counted only a few times. The chain combines TRBV7-8 with TRBJ1-6, with 9 bases fitting TRBD1. This CDR3 contains 18 residues. Germline V gives CDR1 SGHVS, CDR2 FQNEAQ. V gave up 5 bases and J gave up 2 bases; unmatched junction bases: 10. This CDR3 is CASSLDLDRGAYNSPLHF. CDR3 coding DNA: TGTGCCAGCAGCCTCGACCTCGACAGGGGGGCCTATAATTCACCCCTCCACTTT.

This chain uses TRBV2 with TRBJ1-6, with 10 positions matching TRBD1. The J segment lost 10 bases and the V segment lost 11 bases, leaving 11 bases of the junction unmatched. Germline assignment: CDR1 SNHLY and CDR2 FYNNEI. This CDR3 has 14 residues. The CDR3 spells CAGWTGGRGSPLHF. CDR3 in DNA: TGTGCCGGGTGGACAGGGGGTCGAGGATCACCCCTCCACTTT.

The V and J genes are TRBV7-2 and TRBJ1-2, with 12 nucleotides matching TRBD1. The ends lost 2 bases at V and 7 bases at J; junction bases unmatched: 11. Germline V gene sequence: CDR1 SGHTA, CDR2 FQGNSA. CDR3 length: 17 amino acids. Here the CDR3 reads CASSLFMGGQGAAGYTF. DNA for the CDR3: TGTGCCAGCAGCTTATTTATGGGGGGACAGGGGGCGGCTGGCTACACCTTC.

The genes are TRBV28 and TRBJ1-4; 9 positions match TRBD1. The CDR3 length is 15 residues. Germline assignment: CDR1 MDHEN and CDR2 SYDVKM. V was clipped by 7 bases and J by 7 bases; unmatched bases: 10. The CDR3 loop is CASNPDRGFGEKLFF. The CDR3 DNA is TGTGCCAGCAACCCCGACAGGGGGTTTGGTGAAAAACTGTTTTTT.

The rearrangement uses TRBV6-1 and TRBJ1-2; D might be TRBD1 (6 bases). The germline V gene encodes CDR1 MNHNS and CDR2 SASEGT. V gave up 4 bases and J gave up 0 bases, with 21 bases separating them. CDR3 length: 18 residues. Here the CDR3 reads CASSAPLGHYTSNYGYTF. The DNA of the CDR3 is TGTGCCAGCAGTGCCCCTTTGGGACATTACACATCTAACTATGGCTACACCTTC.

The chain has TRBV9 and TRBJ1-2; 7 nucleotides line up with TRBD1. The CDR3 has 14 residues. Losses at the gene ends were 0 bases for V and 5 bases for J; bases not matched to a gene: 4. Germline CDR1 and CDR2: SGDLS and YYNGEE. CDR3 residues: CASSVGQGPYGYTF. CDR3 DNA sequence: TGTGCCAGCAGCGTAGGACAGGGACCGTATGGCTACACCTTC.

The V gene is TRBV4-2, the J gene TRBJ1-2; possibly TRBD1 for D (5 bases). Germline CDR1 is LGHNA and CDR2 is YNFKEQ. The length of the CDR3 is 13 residues. Between the trimmed V and J ends, which lost 1 base and 3 bases, there was a span of 6 bases. For the CDR3, the DNA is TGTGCCAGCAGCCAAGGGGGCGACTATGGCTACACCTTC. This codes for CASSQGGDYGYTF.

The rearrangement links TRBV7-2 to TRBJ1-5; a weak D match, TRBD1 (5 bases). V was cut by 5 bases and J by 7 bases, with 15 bases left in between. The CDR3 totals 14 residues. In germline, CDR1 is SGHTA, CDR2 FQGNSA. The CDR3 DNA is TGTGCCAGCAGCCCCCGCAGGGAGGGGCAGCCCCAGCATTTT. Its protein product is CASSPRREGQPQHF.

The J gene is TRBJ1-5, the V gene TRBV30; no definite D call. Deletions cut 5 bases from V and 4 bases from J, with 12 bases between. The CDR3 covers 13 residues. Germline V CDR1 and CDR2: GTSNPN, SVGIG (reference sequence). The CDR3 spells CAWSLQENQPQHF. The CDR3 coding sequence is TGTGCCTGGTCACTCCAAGAAAATCAGCCCCAGCATTTT.

V and J are TRBV6-9 and TRBJ1-6; D uncertain. The CDR3 totals 15 residues. CDR1 is MNHGY, CDR2 SVAAGI, per germline. Trimming took off 2 bases at V and 0 bases at J, with 5 bases between the two ends. CDR3 DNA: TGTGCCAGCAGTTATGGTAGCTCCTATAATTCACCCCTCCACTTT. Its protein is CASSYGSSYNSPLHF.

The rearrangement links TRBV12-5 to TRBJ2-2; the D gene is possibly TRBD2 (5 bases). With 3 bases removed from V and 1 base from J, the gap between germline ends came to 12 bases. CDR1 is LGHNT and CDR2 is FRNRAP in the germline V gene. The CDR3 contains 16 residues. The CDR3 sequence is CASGFSLRENTGELFF. In DNA, the CDR3 is TGTGCTAGTGGTTTCTCTCTCCGGGAGAACACCGGGGAGCTGTTTTTT.

The V and J genes are TRBV11-3 and TRBJ2-2; TRBD1 matches 9 bases. V shed 6 bases and J 4 bases; nucleotides not matched to a gene: 3. The CDR3 totals 14 residues. Germline lookup yields CDR1 SGHNT and CDR2 YENEEA. Written as DNA, the CDR3 is TGTGCCAGCAGACAGGGGGCGGCCACCGGGGAGCTGTTTTTT. It encodes CASRQGAATGELFF.

Details on this clone: Mismatch with germline at one junction end may stem from a read error. The chain couples TRBV7-3 to TRBJ2-1; 8 bases agree with TRBD1. Germline loops: CDR1 SGHTA, CDR2 FQGTGA. The CDR3 totals 15 residues. CDR3 in DNA: TGTGCCAGCAGCTTGGACAGGGCCTCCGACAATGAGCAGTTCTTC. Amino acid sequence: CASSLDRASDNEQFF. Full variable domain (rest looked up from reference TRBV7-3 and TRBJ2-1): GAGVSQTPSNKVTEKGKYVELRCDPISGHTALYWYRQSLGQGPEFLIYFQGTGAADDSGLPNDRFFAVRPEGSVSTLKIQRTERGDSAVYLCASSLDRASDNEQFFGPGTRLTVL.

The chain joins TRBV6-6 to TRBJ2-3; 7 bases align to TRBD2. The germline V gene has CDR1 MNHNY and CDR2 SVGAGI (reference sequence). V was pared by 0 bases and J by 3 bases, with 6 bases of the junction left unmatched. The CDR3 is 16 residues long. Written as DNA, the CDR3 is TGTGCCAGCAGTTACTCGTGGCGGGAGAGGACAGATACGCAGTATTTT. It translates to CASSYSWRERTDTQYF.

The gene calls are TRBV15 and TRBJ2-7; 7 bases are shared with TRBD2. J was trimmed by 0 bases and V by 5 bases; bases with no gene match: 13. The germline V gene has CDR1 LNHNV and CDR2 YYDKDF (reference sequence). The CDR3 spans 17 residues. The CDR3 DNA sequence: TGTGCCACCAGCCGTTTTCGGGGGGTAGATCGCTCCTACGAGCAGTACTTC. Protein: CATSRFRGVDRSYEQYF.

V gene TRBV27 combines with J gene TRBJ1-1, with D perhaps matching TRBD1 (6 bases). The CDR3 has 14 amino acids. Trimming removed 8 bases at V and 0 bases at J, with 13 bases between. Germline V CDR1 and CDR2: MNHEY, SMNVEV (reference sequence). As DNA, the CDR3 is TGTGCCAGCTCCGAACAGGGACTGAACACTGAAGCTTTCTTT. It is translated as CASSEQGLNTEAFF.

This chain connects TRBV5-5 to TRBJ1-2; TRBD1 is a possible D gene (5 bases). The length of the CDR3 is 15 residues. Trimming pared 2 bases from V and 2 bases from J, leaving 13 bases between. The germline V gene has CDR1 SGHKS and CDR2 YYEKEE (reference sequence). The CDR3 nucleotides are TGTGCCAGCAGCTTAGCACCGACAGCGAACTATGGCTACACCTTC. This encodes CASSLAPTANYGYTF.

The V gene is TRBV7-2, the J gene TRBJ2-5, with 10 bases aligning to TRBD2. The CDR3 consists of 15 residues. The germline V gene has CDR1 SGHTA and CDR2 FQGNSA. The V gene end was trimmed by 4 bases and the J gene end by 5 bases; junction bases not matched to a gene: 7. The CDR3 here is CASSWSGGAWETQYF. CDR3 DNA sequence: TGTGCCAGCAGCTGGAGCGGGGGGGCCTGGGAGACCCAGTACTTC.

This chain links TRBV19 with TRBJ1-1; TRBD1 matches at 8 bases. Germline V lookup: CDR1 LNHDA, CDR2 SQIVND (reference sequence). Losses at the gene ends were 3 bases for V and 4 bases for J; bases not matched to a gene: 4. The CDR3 has 14 residues. CDR3 sequence: CASSMVTGGTEAFF. CDR3 nucleotide sequence: TGTGCCAGTAGTATGGTCACAGGGGGCACTGAAGCTTTCTTT.